The 10 T cell receptor beta chains below come from one sample, sequenced in a study of T cell responses to AZD1222 COVID-19 vaccine. Profiling relied on immunoSEQ multiplex PCR, and the TCRdb table lists in-frame clones only, not all of them. The sample carries about 84,000 clones, 70% to 90% recorded once. Sequenced here: peripheral blood, sampled 28 days after the second AZD1222 dose. These receptors all come from an adult who received the AZD1222 COVID-19 vaccine.

The chain has TRBV5-1 and TRBJ1-2; D is unresolved. CDR1 is SGHRS and CDR2 is YFSETQ in the germline V gene. The CDR3 loop spans 13 amino acids. V was clipped by 4 bases and J by 1 base, with 8 bases between them. The CDR3 coding sequence is TGCGCCAGCAGCGGAGATATTAACTATGGCTACACCTTC. This codes for CASSGDINYGYTF. Full variable domain (remainder filled in from reference TRBV5-1 and TRBJ1-2): KAGVTQTPRYLIKTRGQQVTLSCSPISGHRSVSWYQQTPGQGLQFLFEYFSETQRNKGNFPGRFSGRQFSNSRSEMNVSTLELGDSALYLCASSGDINYGYTFGSGTRLTVV.

This clone was picked up one time. This rearrangement joins TRBV7-3 to TRBJ2-2, with D possibly TRBD1 on 6 matching bases. There are 15 residues in the CDR3. V lost 0 bases and J 2 bases, leaving 7 bases between the germline ends. CDR1 SGHTA and CDR2 FQGTGA come from the germline V gene. CDR3 residues: CASSLTGGNTGELFF. CDR3 sequence (DNA): TGTGCCAGCAGCTTAACAGGGGGAAACACCGGGGAGCTGTTTTTT.

This clone is medium-sized (0.01 to 0.1%) in the sample. The chain has TRBV6-1 and TRBJ2-7; D might be TRBD1 or TRBD2, each matching 5 bases. V gave up 4 bases and J gave up 0 bases, with 16 bases separating them. The CDR3 loop spans 16 amino acids. Looked up from germline, CDR1 is MNHNS and CDR2 is SASEGT. The CDR3 coding sequence is TGTGCCAGCAGTGGCTGGGGCCCCGCGGGCTCCTACGAGCAGTACGTC. This gives the protein CASSGWGPAGSYEQYV.

The chain joins TRBV30 to TRBJ1-1; no definite D call. V lost 2 bases, J lost 2 bases, and 15 bases lay in between. From germline, CDR1 is GTSNPN and CDR2 SVGIG (reference sequence). This CDR3 is built from 15 residues. The CDR3 region has the DNA TGTGCCTGGAGTCCGTCTGGGTGGGATAACACTGAAGCTTTCTTT. It translates to CAWSPSGWDNTEAFF.

The chain is built from TRBV10-3 and TRBJ2-1; the D gene is possibly TRBD1 (6 bases). Looked up from germline, CDR1 is ENHRY and CDR2 is SYGVKD. The CDR3 totals 14 residues. V was shortened by 6 bases and J by 0 bases, with 9 bases between the two germline ends. CDR3 nucleotide sequence: TGTGCCATCAGAGGGGGAAGCTCCTACAATGAGCAGTTCTTC. It encodes CAIRGGSSYNEQFF.

This clone appeared once. The chain combines TRBV28 with TRBJ2-1, with D unresolved. From germline, CDR1 is MDHEN and CDR2 SYDVKM. The CDR3 sequence is 17 residues long. Trimming took 4 bases from V and 2 from J, leaving 18 bases between them. The CDR3 sequence is CASSSPPGSVTYNEQFF. CDR3 bases: TGTGCCAGCAGTTCCCCCCCTGGCTCAGTCACCTACAATGAGCAGTTCTTC.

This chain joins TRBV7-8 and TRBJ2-1, with D perhaps matching TRBD1 or TRBD2 (5 bases each). The CDR3 runs to 17 residues. Trimming cost V 0 bases and J 5 bases, with 17 bases left between them. In germline, CDR1 is SGHVS, CDR2 FQNEAQ. The CDR3 sequence is CASSLARVGTKNNEQFF. CDR3 in DNA: TGTGCCAGCAGCTTAGCGCGTGTCGGGACGAAGAACAATGAGCAGTTCTTC.

The chain employs TRBV3-1 (or the pseudogene TRBV3-2) and TRBJ2-2, with 7 nucleotides matching TRBD2. There are 14 residues in the CDR3. Germline V lookup: CDR1 LGHDT, CDR2 YNNKEL (reference sequence). Trimming took 8 bases from V and 4 from J; bases not matched to a gene: 7. The CDR3 sequence: CASEMGTTTGELFF. The CDR3 DNA is TGTGCCAGCGAGATGGGGACTACCACCGGGGAGCTGTTTTTT.

The chain recombines TRBV27 with TRBJ2-5; no clear D gene. V lost 5 bases and J lost 0, with 7 bases in between. Germline loops: CDR1 MNHEY, CDR2 SMNVEV (reference sequence). The CDR3 sequence is 13 residues long. CDR3 coding DNA: TGTGCCAGCAGTCTAGGGTACCAAGAGACCCAGTACTTC. Translation gives CASSLGYQETQYF.

The CDR3 is CASSLAIYEQYF. The CDR3 DNA is TGTGCCAGCAGTTTAGCCATCTACGAGCAGTACTTC. V and J are TRBV12-3 or TRBV12-4 and TRBJ2-7; D unclear. The length of the CDR3 is 12 residues. The V gene lost 0 bases and the J gene lost 3 bases, with 3 bases spanning the gap.